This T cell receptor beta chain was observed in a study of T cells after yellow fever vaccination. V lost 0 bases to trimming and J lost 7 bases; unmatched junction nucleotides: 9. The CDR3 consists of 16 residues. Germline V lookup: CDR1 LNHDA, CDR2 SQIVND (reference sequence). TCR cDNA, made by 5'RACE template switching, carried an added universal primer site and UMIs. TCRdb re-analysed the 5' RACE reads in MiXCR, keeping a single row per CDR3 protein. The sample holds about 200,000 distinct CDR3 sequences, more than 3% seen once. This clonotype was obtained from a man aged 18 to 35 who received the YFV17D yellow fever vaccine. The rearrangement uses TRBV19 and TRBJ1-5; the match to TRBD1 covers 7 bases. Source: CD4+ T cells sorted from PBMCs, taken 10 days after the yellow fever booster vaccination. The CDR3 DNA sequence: TGTGCCAGTAGTATAGATCAAAGGGGGCTCCGCCAGCCCCAGCATTTT. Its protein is CASSIDQRGLRQPQHF.